Reported below is one T cell receptor (beta chain). Its specific antigen is unknown. The record has no base qualities; no much larger clone is one base away. The sample comes from a study of OX40 agonist ivuxolimab in advanced cancers. For the wider study: Ivuxolimab, which targeted the costimulatory receptor OX40 (CD134), was an agonistic, fully human IgG2 monoclonal antibody. The monotherapy dose-escalation portion (N ≈ 52 patients) of the phase I ivuxolimab trial is reported in the paper. Patients were allowed to have had prior anti-PD-1, anti-PD-L1 or anti-CTLA-4 therapy, and approximately 40% of the dose-escalation patients had previously received checkpoint inhibitors. Intravenous ivuxolimab was administered to patients every 2 weeks at six dose levels: 0.01, 0.1, 0.3, 1.5, 3 and 10 mg/kg. Peripheral TCRbeta sequencing was intended to test whether TCR sequence diversity was altered and clonal T-cell expansion was caused by ivuxolimab. Of the roughly 52 patients in dose escalation, about 20 had hepatocellular carcinoma, some 15 had melanoma, 9 had renal cell carcinoma and 9 had head and neck cancer. Partial responses occurred in three dose-escalation patients: two with cutaneous melanoma and one with hepatocellular carcinoma. A male proportion of 70% to 90% and a mean age of roughly 58 years, ranging from roughly 23 to 85, were recorded for the dose-escalation cohort. What the study reported, not specific to this receptor: In the 0.1-3.0 mg/kg groups, partial responders had among the lowest normalized peripheral clonal expansion, particularly in CD8+ T cells. After ivuxolimab, expanded clones were on average more numerous among CD8+ T cells than among CD4+ T cells. At doses from 0.1 to 3.0 mg/kg, clonal expansion was seen in both CD4+ and CD8+ blood T cells between baseline and week 6. Low levels of normalized T-cell clonal expansion were also shown by some nonresponding patients. The antigen specificity of the peripheral T cells that underwent clonal expansion was not determined.

For sequencing of the TCRbeta CDR3 region, genomic DNA was extracted from the sorted cells. The immunoSEQ Assay was used for sequencing of TCRbeta CDR3 regions. TCRdb stores this immuneACCESS table with in-frame sequences only. Part of the clones is absent; in the studies checked, under half of the shortfall reflects unresolved V genes, and no reason is known for the rest. The sample has about 77,000 clones on record, about 94% of them singletons. The top ten hold roughly 21% of the sample. From the cysteine through the phenylalanine, the CDR3 covers 20 amino acids. The read is trimmed to its CDR3 DNA, 60 bases read in frame from base 1. The CDR1 and CDR2 encoded by the germline V gene (reference sequence) are SSHAT and FNYEAQ. V and J are trimmed by 6 bases and 2 bases, and the gene matches miss 18 bases of the junction. The trial excluded patients who had a history of autoimmune disease or were on systemic immunosuppression. Peripheral blood for TCR sequencing was collected from all dose cohorts at baseline, on cycle 4 day 1, and on cycle 7 day 1. Samples were obtained from an open-label, multicenter, first-in-human phase I dose-escalation trial of ivuxolimab. Adults with locally advanced or metastatic head and neck squamous cell, hepatocellular, melanoma or renal cell carcinoma were enrolled in the trial. Before TCR sequencing, CD4+ T cells and CD8+ T cells from peripheral blood were sorted into separate populations.

The sequence links TRBV7-7 to TRBJ2-2; TRBD1 fits 10 bases in the junction. This clonotype was sampled from an adult with an advanced solid tumor such as melanoma, head and neck, liver or kidney cancer. This specimen was CD4+ or CD8+ T cells sorted from blood, taken in a trial of the OX40 agonist ivuxolimab. The CDR3 amino acid sequence is: CASSPTGTGVLSTNTGELFF. The DNA sequence is given as TGTGCCAGCAGTCCCACCGGGACAGGGGTCCTCTCCACTAACACCGGGGAGCTGTTTTTT.